A single sample is the source of the 30 T cell receptor beta chains below, sequenced in a study of blood T cell repertoires in COVID-19. Clones were sequenced by immunoSEQ multiplex PCR, and TCRdb holds only the in-frame ones, with some missing. Of hundreds of thousands of clones listed, about nine tenths are singletons. The specimen was peripheral blood. The receptors derive from a woman aged 25 to 39 with active or convalescent COVID-19.

The count of this clone is one. The chain has TRBV10-3 and TRBJ1-1, with a weak D call TRBD1 (5 bases). The CDR3 sequence is 15 residues long. From germline, CDR1 is ENHRY and CDR2 SYGVKD. V lost 0 bases and J 3 bases, leaving 11 bases between the germline ends. The CDR3 coding sequence is TGTGCCATCAGTGAGTCGGCAGGGTGGGACACTGAAGCTTTCTTT. It specifies CAISESAGWDTEAFF.

This rearrangement joins TRBV4-1 to TRBJ2-1; 8 bases map to TRBD2. Germline CDR1 is MGHRA and CDR2 is YSYEKL. The ends lost 2 bases at V and 1 base at J; junction bases unmatched: 7. The CDR3 sequence is 17 residues long. The CDR3 bases are TGCGCCAGCAGCCAACAACCGACTAGCGAATCCTACAATGAGCAGTTCTTC. As protein: CASSQQPTSESYNEQFF.

In DNA form, the CDR3 reads TGTGCCTGGAGTGCCCGCGCGGGTTTGCCCTACGAGCAGTACTTC. Encoded protein: CAWSARAGLPYEQYF. The chain combines TRBV30 with TRBJ2-7; the D gene is possibly TRBD2 (5 bases). Germline V gene data show CDR1 as GTSNPN and CDR2 as SVGIG (reference sequence). The CDR3 has 15 amino acids. Trimming stripped 1 base from V and 2 bases from J, with 15 bases between.

The chain recombines TRBV30 with TRBJ1-1; 8 positions agree with TRBD1. Germline V gene sequence: CDR1 GTSNPN, CDR2 SVGIG (reference sequence). V shed 4 bases, J shed 5 bases, and the junction held 6 bases outside the gene matches. The CDR3 is made up of 13 amino acids. The CDR3 here is CAWKLQGGTEAFF. In DNA, the CDR3 is TGTGCCTGGAAGCTACAGGGGGGAACTGAAGCTTTCTTT.

The chain has TRBV27 and TRBJ2-3, with 13 bases fitting TRBD2. The CDR3 contains 18 residues. Germline CDR1 and CDR2: MNHEY and SMNVEV (reference sequence). Losses at the gene ends were 0 bases for V and 4 bases for J; bases not matched to a gene: 7. CDR3 protein: CASSLSGPGLAGSDTQYF. The CDR3 nucleotides read TGTGCCAGCAGTTTATCCGGCCCGGGACTAGCGGGGTCAGATACGCAGTATTTT.

The chain uses TRBV19 and TRBJ2-5; 13 bases map to TRBD2. CDR3 size: 15 residues. J was trimmed by 5 bases and V by 4 bases; bases with no gene match: 4. Per the germline V gene, CDR1 is LNHDA and CDR2 is SQIVND (reference sequence). The CDR3 coding sequence is TGTGCCAGTAGTACGACTAGCGGGAGGTTGGAGACCCAGTACTTC. This translates into CASSTTSGRLETQYF.

The chain has TRBV20-1 and TRBJ2-3; 7 nucleotides line up with TRBD2. The V segment lost 3 bases and the J segment 2 bases; nucleotides outside the gene matches: 8. The CDR3 length is 15 residues. Per germline, CDR1 DFQATT and CDR2 SNEGSKA (reference sequence). The CDR3 reads CSASGSSGYTDTQYF. In nucleotides, the CDR3 is TGCAGTGCTAGTGGGTCTAGCGGATACACAGATACGCAGTATTTT.

The chain links TRBV27 to TRBJ2-3; D is perhaps TRBD2 (6 bases). The germline V gene encodes CDR1 MNHEY and CDR2 SMNVEV (reference sequence). This CDR3 has 14 amino acids. V dropped 3 bases and J dropped 2 bases, with 9 bases sitting between them. The CDR3 DNA reads as TGTGCCAGCAGTTTCGGACTACTCACAGATACGCAGTATTTT. It codes for CASSFGLLTDTQYF.

The CDR3 DNA reads TGTGCCAGCAGTTCTGACAGGTCAAGCTCTGGGGCCAACGTCCTGACTTTC. It specifies CASSSDRSSSGANVLTF. The V and J genes are TRBV27 and TRBJ2-6, with D tentatively TRBD1 (6 bases). The germline V and J ends were trimmed by 4 bases and 0 bases, with 13 bases remaining between them. This CDR3 is 17 amino acids long. CDR1 and CDR2 (germline): MNHEY, SMNVEV (reference sequence).

This clone appeared a single time. The rearrangement joins TRBV9 to TRBJ1-1; no firm D call. The CDR3 runs 14 residues. The germline V gene has CDR1 SGDLS and CDR2 YYNGEE. V lost 6 bases and J 3 bases, leaving 15 bases between the germline ends. The CDR3 region has the DNA TGTGCCAGCACTCCTGGCCGGGGTGACACTGAAGCTTTCTTT. Translated, it gives CASTPGRGDTEAFF.

The chain links TRBV19 to TRBJ1-1, with 10 bases aligning to TRBD1. V lost 5 bases, J lost 6 bases, and 6 bases stayed unmatched. From germline, CDR1 is LNHDA and CDR2 SQIVND (reference sequence). The CDR3 length is 14 residues. CDR3 loop: CASSPRTGGSEAFF. CDR3 DNA sequence: TGTGCCAGTAGTCCAAGGACAGGGGGGTCTGAAGCTTTCTTT.

V is TRBV7-8 and J is TRBJ1-2, with D unclear. V was shortened by 2 bases and J by 8 bases, with 27 bases between the two germline ends. Germline assignment: CDR1 SGHVS and CDR2 FQNEAQ. The CDR3 covers 18 residues. DNA for the CDR3: TGTGCCAGCAGCTTAAGCCGGCAGGCCCCTCAAATGGGTCCCGGCTACACCTTC. Translated, it gives CASSLSRQAPQMGPGYTF.

V is TRBV6-5 and J is TRBJ1-5; a possible D gene is TRBD1 (6 bases). Trimming left V 6 bases short and J 4 bases short, with 13 bases between. The CDR3 has 14 amino acids. The V gene's germline CDR1 is MNHEY and CDR2 SVGAGI. The CDR3 protein is CASSPPGENQPQHF. In DNA, the CDR3 is TGTGCCAGCAGCCCACCAGGGGAAAATCAGCCCCAGCATTTT.

The J gene is TRBJ2-6, the V gene TRBV14, with D possibly TRBD2 on 6 matching bases. CDR3 length: 17 residues. The germline V gene has CDR1 SGHDN and CDR2 FVKESK. V lost 4 bases to trimming and J lost 2 bases, with 15 bases between them. The CDR3 sequence: CASSPAPGVPGANVLTF. The CDR3 DNA reads as TGTGCCAGCAGCCCAGCCCCGGGGGTCCCTGGGGCCAACGTCCTGACTTTC. The variable domain in full, with the rest retrieved from reference TRBV14 and TRBJ2-6, is EAGVTQFPSHSVIEKGQTVTLRCDPISGHDNLYWYRRVMGKEIKFLLHFVKESKQDESGMPNNRFLAERTGGTYSTLKVQPAELEDSGVYFCASSPAPGVPGANVLTFGAGSRLTVL.

The V and J genes are TRBV14 and TRBJ1-2, with D unresolved. The V and J ends lost 6 bases and 2 bases respectively, with 16 bases between them. Germline values: CDR1 SGHDN, CDR2 FVKESK. The CDR3 has 15 residues. This chain's CDR3 is CASRATADGNYGYTF. DNA for the CDR3: TGTGCCAGCAGAGCAACAGCGGACGGCAACTATGGCTACACCTTC. Based on the CDR3 plus reference TRBV14 and TRBJ1-2, the full variable domain is EAGVTQFPSHSVIEKGQTVTLRCDPISGHDNLYWYRRVMGKEIKFLLHFVKESKQDESGMPNNRFLAERTGGTYSTLKVQPAELEDSGVYFCASRATADGNYGYTFGSGTRLTVV.

V usage is TRBV10-3 and J usage is TRBJ2-7; D is possibly TRBD2 (6 bases). Trimming stripped 10 bases from V and 0 bases from J, with 19 bases between. In germline, CDR1 is ENHRY, CDR2 SYGVKD. This CDR3 is built from 15 residues. CDR3 in amino acids: CATAGSPDGSYEQYF. DNA of the CDR3: TGTGCCACCGCGGGGTCACCGGACGGCTCCTACGAGCAGTACTTC.

The chain couples TRBV3-1 (or the pseudogene TRBV3-2) to TRBJ2-7; 10 nucleotides match TRBD2. The germline CDR1 and CDR2 sequences are LGHDT and YNNKEL (reference sequence). CDR3 length: 15 residues. Trimming took 6 bases from V and 3 from J; bases not matched to a gene: 8. Here the CDR3 DNA reads TGTGCCAGCAGTTCCCTAGCGGGAGTAGTCTACGAGCAGTACTTC. This gives the protein CASSSLAGVVYEQYF.

The V gene is TRBV5-6, the J gene TRBJ2-7; D remains unclear. Germline V gives CDR1 SGHDT, CDR2 YYEEEE. V shed 0 bases and J shed 2 bases, with 12 bases lying between them. The CDR3 runs to 15 residues. CDR3 DNA: TGTGCCAGCAGCTTGGCTTCGACTTATGCCTACGAGCAGTACTTC. It is translated as CASSLASTYAYEQYF.

This clone was found a few times. V and J are TRBV19 and TRBJ2-2; weak D call: TRBD2 (5 bases). Between the trimmed V and J ends, which lost 6 bases and 6 bases, there was a span of 11 bases. Germline CDR1 reads LNHDA; CDR2 reads SQIVND (reference sequence). This CDR3 spans 13 amino acids. The CDR3 DNA sequence: TGTGCCAGTAGGGAGAGCGGCGCCGGGGAGCTGTTTTTT. This gives the protein CASRESGAGELFF. The full variable domain, in which reference TRBV19 and TRBJ2-2 provide the parts outside the CDR3, is DGGITQSPKYLFRKEGQNVTLSCEQNLNHDAMYWYRQDPGQGLRLIYYSQIVNDFQKGDIAEGYSVSREKKESFPLTVTSAQKNPTAFYLCASRESGAGELFFGEGSRLTVL.

The chain carries TRBV19 and TRBJ2-2; 13 bases agree with TRBD2. Germline V gene sequence: CDR1 LNHDA, CDR2 SQIVND (reference sequence). V was pared by 5 bases and J by 0 bases, with 6 bases of the junction left unmatched. The CDR3 has 18 residues. The CDR3 sequence: CASSPGTSGVSNTGELFF. Here the CDR3 DNA reads TGTGCCAGTAGTCCCGGGACTAGCGGGGTGTCGAACACCGGGGAGCTGTTTTTT.

V usage is TRBV7-2 and J usage is TRBJ2-1; tentative D call: TRBD2 (6 bases). This CDR3 is 16 amino acids long. The V gene's germline CDR1 is SGHTA and CDR2 FQGNSA. V shed 4 bases and J shed 2 bases, with 15 bases lying between them. CDR3 protein: CASSSRSGRPYNEQFF. CDR3 coding DNA: TGTGCCAGCAGCTCCCGTTCAGGGAGGCCCTACAATGAGCAGTTCTTC.

Turning to this clone: The limits of the CDR3 on the DNA are not certain, so only TCRdb's listed CDR3 is given. The chain employs TRBV27 and TRBJ2-1; the table names TRBD2, a call not compared with the DNA. Including both end residues, the CDR3 is 14 amino acids long. Germline V gene data show CDR1 as MNHEY and CDR2 as SMNVEV (reference sequence). CDR3 loop: CASTSGLAEYEQFF.

This chain links TRBV18 with TRBJ1-2; D unclear. V lost 0 bases and J 5 bases, leaving 7 bases between the germline ends. The CDR3 contains 13 residues. Germline assignment: CDR1 KGHSH and CDR2 LQKENI. Here the CDR3 reads CASSPPAGYGYTF. The CDR3 DNA reads as TGTGCCAGCTCACCACCGGCCGGGTATGGCTACACCTTC.

The chain employs TRBV10-1 and TRBJ1-3, with D unclear. The CDR3 is made up of 16 amino acids. V lost 4 bases and J 0 bases, leaving 13 bases between the germline ends. Germline V CDR1 and CDR2: WNHNN, SYGVQD (reference sequence). The CDR3 region has the DNA TGCGCCAGCAGTGGAACAGCTACGAGCTCTGGAAACACCATATATTTT. Translated, it gives CASSGTATSSGNTIYF.

The chain recombines TRBV19 with TRBJ2-1, with TRBD1 matching over 9 bases. V lost 3 bases and J lost 2; bases outside the gene matches: 2. CDR1 and CDR2 (germline): LNHDA, SQIVND (reference sequence). The CDR3 runs 15 residues. The CDR3 nucleotides are TGTGCCAGTAGTATCGGGACAGGGCCCTACAATGAGCAGTTCTTC. Its translation: CASSIGTGPYNEQFF.

The gene calls are TRBV10-1 and TRBJ2-3; TRBD2 matches at 7 bases. The CDR3 spans 14 residues. J gave up 3 bases and V 2 bases, and 2 bases lay outside the gene matches. The germline V gene has CDR1 WNHNN and CDR2 SYGVQD (reference sequence). In DNA, the CDR3 is TGCGCCAGCAGTGAGGCGGGAGAAACAGATACGCAGTATTTT. This translates into CASSEAGETDTQYF.

This clone was detected only a few times. The J gene is TRBJ1-4, the V gene TRBV27; no firm D call. The CDR3 loop spans 17 amino acids. The V end was cut by 8 bases, the J end by 2 bases, with 21 bases between. Looked up from germline, CDR1 is MNHEY and CDR2 is SMNVEV (reference sequence). For the CDR3, the DNA is TGTGCCAGCGCCCGAAGTGGCCAACCGGGGACTAATGAAAAACTGTTTTTT. Its protein product is CASARSGQPGTNEKLFF.

The chain is built from TRBV19 and TRBJ1-1; unclear D gene. The germline V and J ends were trimmed by 3 bases and 8 bases, with 10 bases remaining between them. Germline lookup yields CDR1 LNHDA and CDR2 SQIVND (reference sequence). The CDR3 is made up of 12 amino acids. CDR3 loop: CASSMGPTEAFF. The CDR3 DNA reads as TGTGCCAGTAGTATGGGCCCGACGGAAGCTTTCTTT.

The chain has TRBV2 and TRBJ2-2; D is unclear. The V end was cut by 3 bases, the J end by 2 bases, with 4 bases between. Germline-derived CDR1 and CDR2 are SNHLY and FYNNEI. The CDR3 has 13 amino acids. CDR3 amino acids: CASSDGNTGELFF. Here the CDR3 DNA reads TGTGCCAGCAGTGACGGTAACACCGGGGAGCTGTTTTTT.

V usage is TRBV4-2 and J usage is TRBJ1-1; no reliable D call. Germline CDR1 reads LGHNA; CDR2 reads YNFKEQ. The CDR3 runs to 14 residues. The V end was cut by 4 bases, the J end by 1 base, with 10 bases between. The CDR3: CASSPAGRNTEAFF. The CDR3 DNA is TGTGCCAGCAGCCCCGCGGGCCGGAACACTGAAGCTTTCTTT.